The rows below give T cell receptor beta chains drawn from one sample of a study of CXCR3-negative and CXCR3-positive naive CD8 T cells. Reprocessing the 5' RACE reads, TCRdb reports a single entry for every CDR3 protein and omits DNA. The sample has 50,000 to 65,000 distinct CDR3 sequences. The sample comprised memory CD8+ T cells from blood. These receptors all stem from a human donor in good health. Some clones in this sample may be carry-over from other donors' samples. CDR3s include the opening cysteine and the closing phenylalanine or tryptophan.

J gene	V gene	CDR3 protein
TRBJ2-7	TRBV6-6	CASSQLAGGPYEQYF
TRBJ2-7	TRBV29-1	CSVPRTGGRVYEQYF
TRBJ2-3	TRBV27	CASNSHRATDTQYF
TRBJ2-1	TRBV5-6	CASSSVGTSEQFF
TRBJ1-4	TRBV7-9	CASSGRKATNEKLFF
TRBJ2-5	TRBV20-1	CSARGGGGAETQYF
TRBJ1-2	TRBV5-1	CASSHLTNYGYTF
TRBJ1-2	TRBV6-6	CASSWVQGNYGYTF
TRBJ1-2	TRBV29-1	CSVERPSANYGYTF
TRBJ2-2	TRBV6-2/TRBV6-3	CASSWTGELFF
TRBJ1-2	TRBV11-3	CASSRDRDGYTF
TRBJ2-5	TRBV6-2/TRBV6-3	CASYPGQGADRETQYF
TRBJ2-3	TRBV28	CASSFDLSTDTQYF
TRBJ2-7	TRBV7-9	CASSLGGIYEQYF
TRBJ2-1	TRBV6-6	CASSLLPALGLAGYNEQFF
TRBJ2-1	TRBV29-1	CSVEDGSHNEQFF
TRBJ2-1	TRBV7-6	CASSPTGGPYNEQFF
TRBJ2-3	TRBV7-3	CASSRTSGSADTQYF
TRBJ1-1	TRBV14	CASSLPGQKNTEAFF
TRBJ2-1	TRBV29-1	CSAAPTGNYNEQFF
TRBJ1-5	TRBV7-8	CASSYSVADSNQPQHF
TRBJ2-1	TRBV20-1	CSAPLAGGPDEQFF
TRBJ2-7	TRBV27	CASSPGLEQYF
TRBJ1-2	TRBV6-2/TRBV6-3	CASSYTQQGWDGYTF
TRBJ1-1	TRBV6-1	CASSEAEGAGTEAFF
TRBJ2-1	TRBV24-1	CATSDFPPGTSSYNEQFF
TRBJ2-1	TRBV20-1	CSARDLGVNEQFF
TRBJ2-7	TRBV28	CASSPWTGISSYEQYF
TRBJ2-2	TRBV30	CAWSRREITGELFF